The 32 T cell receptor beta chains below all came from one sample that was sequenced in a study of early T cells in non-severe SARS-CoV-2 infection. Using its own MiXCR run on the 5' RACE reads, TCRdb lists one record per CDR3 protein. The top ten clones hold over 8.5% of a sample with about 60,000 distinct CDR3 sequences, 8% to 10% of them seen once. The sequencing sample was made of whole blood. These TCRs come from an adult who was a healthcare worker with PCR-confirmed SARS-CoV-2 infection or an uninfected control (not recorded which).

This clonotype has more than one count but fewer than ten. The V gene is TRBV29-1, the J gene TRBJ2-1, with D unclear. The germline V and J ends were trimmed by 5 bases and 4 bases, with 6 bases remaining between them. Germline V gene data show CDR1 as SQVTM and CDR2 as ANQGSEA. The CDR3 consists of 11 residues. The CDR3 is CSVFPYNEQFF. The CDR3 region has the DNA TGCAGCGTTTTCCCTTACAATGAGCAGTTCTTC.

This chain joins TRBV11-1 and TRBJ2-5; TRBD2 matches 13 bases. This CDR3 comprises 16 residues. Germline CDR1 and CDR2: SGHAT and FQDESV (reference sequence). The V and J ends lost 4 bases and 0 bases, in that order; junction bases with no gene match: 2. The CDR3 sequence is CASSSGLAGDQETQYF. The CDR3 nucleotides are TGTGCCAGCAGCTCCGGACTAGCGGGAGACCAAGAGACCCAGTACTTC.

The genes are TRBV12-3 or TRBV12-4 and TRBJ2-3, with D uncertain. The CDR3 covers 13 residues. V was shortened by 4 bases and J by 6 bases, with 11 bases between the two germline ends. As DNA, the CDR3 is TGTGCCAGCAGTTCCTACGACTGGGATACGCAGTATTTT. Translated: CASSSYDWDTQYF.

DNA of the CDR3: TGTGCCAGTAGTCAGGACAGGGGCGGCGGCTACACCTTC. Translated, it gives CASSQDRGGGYTF. The genes are TRBV19 and TRBJ1-2, with 9 bases lining up with TRBD1. Trimming removed 5 bases from V and 8 bases from J; junction bases left unmatched: 6. The CDR3 has 13 amino acids. Germline values: CDR1 LNHDA, CDR2 SQIVND (reference sequence).

This rearrangement joins TRBV11-2 to TRBJ2-4, with TRBD1 matching 7 bases. V shed 3 bases and J 7 bases; nucleotides not matched to a gene: 3. There are 13 residues in the CDR3. Germline V gives CDR1 SGHAT, CDR2 FQNNGV. The CDR3 DNA sequence: TGTGCCAGCAGCTTCGTACAGGGGAACATTCAGTACTTC. Translation gives CASSFVQGNIQYF.

This clonotype was counted many times. The J gene is TRBJ1-5, the V gene TRBV3-1, with D perhaps TRBD1 (5 bases). V lost 5 bases and J lost 0, with 8 bases in between. The CDR3 loop spans 14 amino acids. Germline V gene lookup returns CDR1 LGHDT and CDR2 YNNKEL (reference sequence). CDR3 sequence: CASSTGDSNQPQHF. In DNA, the CDR3 is TGTGCCAGCAGCACGGGGGATAGCAATCAGCCCCAGCATTTT.

This clonotype has at least ten counts. The chain is built from TRBV10-3 and TRBJ2-3, with D possibly TRBD2 on 6 matching bases. Germline CDR1 reads ENHRY; CDR2 reads SYGVKD. V dropped 3 bases and J dropped 2 bases, with 18 bases sitting between them. The CDR3 has 17 amino acids. The CDR3 coding sequence is TGTGCCATCAGTGACCCGGGACTTCCTAAATTCACAGATACGCAGTATTTT. This sequence encodes CAISDPGLPKFTDTQYF.

This clonotype was observed many times. The CDR3 here is CASSEARTSTGELFF. The CDR3 DNA is TGTGCCAGCAGTGAAGCTCGGACTTCCACCGGGGAGCTGTTTTTT. This rearrangement joins TRBV2 to TRBJ2-2, with D perhaps matching TRBD2 (5 bases). Looked up from germline, CDR1 is SNHLY and CDR2 is FYNNEI. This CDR3 has 15 residues. With 0 bases removed from V and 4 bases from J, the gap between germline ends came to 9 bases. Full variable domain (outside the CDR3, taken from reference TRBV2 and TRBJ2-2): EPEVTQTPSHQVTQMGQEVILRCVPISNHLYFYWYRQILGQKVEFLVSFYNNEISEKSEIFDDQFSVERPDGSNFTLKIRSTKLEDSAMYFCASSEARTSTGELFFGEGSRLTVL.

This clonotype has ten or more counts. The V call is TRBV3-1, the J call TRBJ2-7; D not certain. Between the trimmed V and J ends, which lost 1 base and 6 bases, there was a span of 10 bases. This CDR3 region has 13 residues. Looked up from germline, CDR1 is LGHDT and CDR2 is YNNKEL (reference sequence). In nucleotides, the CDR3 is TGTGCCAGCAGCCAAGCTCTTCCAGGCGAGCAGTACTTC. It is translated as CASSQALPGEQYF.

V gene TRBV7-3 combines with J gene TRBJ1-6; D is ambiguous. The CDR3 contains 13 residues. Trimming cost V 5 bases and J 10 bases, with 12 bases left between them. The germline V gene encodes CDR1 SGHTA and CDR2 FQGTGA. The CDR3 DNA follows: TGTGCCAGCAGCCTTAACCCCAGGTCACCCCTCCACTTT. Translated, it gives CASSLNPRSPLHF.

This clonotype has ten or more counts. V usage is TRBV7-8 and J usage is TRBJ2-2, with 8 bases that match TRBD1. The length of the CDR3 is 15 residues. After removal of 8 bases from V and 5 bases from J, the junction contained 10 bases not matched to a gene. Germline-derived CDR1 and CDR2 are SGHVS and FQNEAQ. CDR3: CASATGATVTGELFF. The CDR3 DNA sequence: TGTGCCAGCGCGACAGGGGCTACGGTGACCGGGGAGCTGTTTTTT.

There are a few counts of this clonotype. V gene TRBV2 combines with J gene TRBJ1-2; no clear D. Trimming stripped 7 bases from V and 1 base from J, with 13 bases between. CDR1 SNHLY and CDR2 FYNNEI come from the germline V gene. This CDR3 comprises 14 residues. Here the CDR3 reads CASTEGRFNYGYTF. CDR3 nucleotides: TGTGCCAGCACCGAGGGCAGGTTTAACTATGGCTACACCTTC.

For the CDR3, the DNA is TGTGCCAGCAGCGTGACGGGGGAGAACACTGAAGCTTTCTTT. It translates to CASSVTGENTEAFF. The chain couples TRBV9 to TRBJ1-1, with a possible D match to TRBD1 (5 bases). CDR1 is SGDLS, CDR2 YYNGEE, per germline. The CDR3 runs to 14 residues. The V end lost 2 bases, the J end lost 1 base, and 9 bases lay between the germline ends. Based on the CDR3 plus reference TRBV9 and TRBJ1-1, the full variable domain is DSGVTQTPKHLITATGQRVTLRCSPRSGDLSVYWYQQSLDQGLQFLIQYYNGEERAKGNILERFSAQQFPDLHSELNLSSLELGDSALYFCASSVTGENTEAFFGQGTRLTVV.

This clonotype was picked up many times. The chain recombines TRBV5-1 with TRBJ2-3; a weak D match, TRBD1 (5 bases). The CDR3 is 14 residues long. CDR1 is SGHRS, CDR2 YFSETQ, per germline. Trimming shortened V by 0 bases and J by 3 bases, and 8 bases separated the two germline ends. Written as DNA, the CDR3 is TGCGCCAGCAGCTTGGCCCAGGGTACAGATACGCAGTATTTT. This encodes CASSLAQGTDTQYF.

The table lists this clonotype with many counts. This sequence joins TRBV7-9 and TRBJ2-7; 7 bases agree with TRBD1. Germline CDR1 is SEHNR and CDR2 is FQNEAQ (reference sequence). The CDR3 loop spans 17 amino acids. V was clipped by 1 base and J by 2 bases; unmatched bases: 11. The CDR3 loop is CASSLDSDRKGPYEQYF. The CDR3 nucleotides are TGTGCCAGCAGCTTAGACTCGGACAGGAAGGGGCCCTACGAGCAGTACTTC.

This clonotype appeared many times. This chain's CDR3 is CASSYGAGLSYEQYF. The CDR3 coding sequence is TGTGCCAGCAGCTACGGGGCGGGCCTCTCCTACGAGCAGTACTTC. The gene calls are TRBV5-4 and TRBJ2-7; D is tentatively TRBD1 or TRBD2 (5 bases each). The CDR3 contains 15 residues. The ends were cut back, 3 bases at V and 0 bases at J, with 13 bases in the middle. The germline V gene has CDR1 SGHNT and CDR2 YYREEE (reference sequence).

This clonotype was picked up a small number of times. The J gene is TRBJ2-3, the V gene TRBV29-1, with TRBD2 matching 9 bases. V trimming: 1 base; J trimming: 3 bases; junction bases outside the gene matches: 2. The CDR3 consists of 14 residues. Germline V gives CDR1 SQVTM, CDR2 ANQGSEA. The CDR3 sequence: CSVEGGRGTDTQYF. For the CDR3, the DNA is TGCAGCGTTGAAGGCGGGAGGGGTACAGATACGCAGTATTTT.

This sequence joins TRBV18 and TRBJ1-2, with D maybe TRBD1 (5 bases). Trimming removed 5 bases from V and 4 bases from J, with 14 bases in between. The CDR3 is 14 amino acids. Germline V lookup: CDR1 KGHSH, CDR2 LQKENI. The CDR3 coding sequence is TGTGCCAGCTCATCAGGGACCGCGACCTATGGCTACACCTTC. Translating gives CASSSGTATYGYTF.

The V call is TRBV11-2, the J call TRBJ2-1, with TRBD2 as a possible D gene (5 bases). V was clipped by 3 bases and J by 3 bases, with 15 bases between them. The CDR3 loop spans 16 amino acids. Germline V CDR1 and CDR2: SGHAT, FQNNGV. The CDR3 here is CASSLGSSVFYNEQFF. The CDR3 nucleotides read TGTGCCAGCAGCTTGGGAAGTAGCGTTTTCTACAATGAGCAGTTCTTC. The full variable domain, completed using reference TRBV11-2 and TRBJ2-1, is EAGVAQSPRYKIIEKRQSVAFWCNPISGHATLYWYQQILGQGPKLLIQFQNNGVVDDSQLPKDRFSAERLKGVDSTLKIQPAKLEDSAVYLCASSLGSSVFYNEQFFGPGTRLTVL.

The J gene is TRBJ2-1, the V gene TRBV29-1, with TRBD2 matching 10 bases. Germline CDR1 SQVTM, CDR2 ANQGSEA. V dropped 6 bases and J dropped 3; count of bases not matched to a gene: 8. This CDR3 has 15 amino acids. The DNA for the CDR3 is TGCAGCGTAGCCGTTCTAGCGGGGGACTACAATGAGCAGTTCTTC. This translates into CSVAVLAGDYNEQFF.

This rearrangement joins TRBV7-2 to TRBJ2-5, with D unresolved. Germline V gives CDR1 SGHTA, CDR2 FQGNSA. The CDR3 extends over 13 amino acids. The germline V and J ends were trimmed by 3 bases and 10 bases, with 15 bases remaining between them. The CDR3 DNA is TGTGCCAGCAGCTTGAACGCTTTAATGGACCAGTACTTC. Residues: CASSLNALMDQYF. The entire variable domain, with the rest obtained from reference TRBV7-2 and TRBJ2-5, is as follows: GAGVSQSPSNKVTEKGKDVELRCDPISGHTALYWYRQSLGQGLEFLIYFQGNSAPDKSGLPSDRFSAERTGGSVSTLTIQRTQQEDSAVYLCASSLNALMDQYFGPGTRLLVL.

The V gene is TRBV20-1, the J gene TRBJ1-2; tentatively, D is TRBD1 (5 bases). The CDR3 is made up of 13 amino acids. Trimming removed 5 bases from V and 8 bases from J, with 18 bases in between. The germline CDR1 and CDR2 sequences are DFQATT and SNEGSKA (reference sequence). CDR3 sequence: CSAELVAGQGYTF. The CDR3 nucleotides are TGCAGTGCTGAACTGGTGGCAGGGCAAGGCTACACCTTC.

This clonotype was observed once. This may stem from a read error, because a much larger clone lies one nucleotide away. The genes are TRBV29-1 and TRBJ1-1; 8 bases are shared with TRBD1. Germline V CDR1 and CDR2: SQVTM, ANQGSEA. The CDR3 is 13 residues long. The CDR3 reads CSALDRANTEALF. CDR3 coding DNA: TGCAGCGCCCTGGACAGGGCGAACACTGAAGCTCTCTTT.

This clonotype was counted many times. The rearrangement joins TRBV11-2 to TRBJ2-4; perhaps TRBD1 as D (5 bases). Trimming pared 2 bases from V and 3 bases from J, leaving 8 bases between. Germline V CDR1 and CDR2: SGHAT, FQNNGV. The CDR3 has 14 residues. The CDR3 protein is CASSLIQGKNIQYF. The CDR3 coding sequence is TGTGCCAGCAGCTTAATCCAGGGCAAAAACATTCAGTACTTC.

This clonotype was picked up many times. The chain joins TRBV5-1 to TRBJ1-5, with D hard to call. Germline assignment: CDR1 SGHRS and CDR2 YFSETQ. Trimming removed 3 bases from V and 1 base from J, with 11 bases in between. This CDR3 comprises 15 residues. The CDR3 here is CASSWNPGSNQPQHF. The CDR3 DNA reads as TGCGCCAGCAGCTGGAACCCGGGGAGCAATCAGCCCCAGCATTTT.

The CDR3 loop reads CASSLESTAYYEQYF. CDR3 DNA: TGTGCCAGCAGCTTGGAGTCGACGGCTTACTACGAGCAGTACTTC. The V and J genes are TRBV5-4 and TRBJ2-7; D gene ambiguous. Trimming cost V 0 bases and J 3 bases, with 13 bases left between them. The germline gives CDR1 SGHNT, CDR2 YYREEE (reference sequence). This CDR3 region has 15 residues.

There are many counts of this clonotype. This chain links TRBV23-1 with TRBJ2-3; no clear D gene. TRBV23-1 is known as an ORF, though its function is uncertain. Trimming took off 4 bases at V and 0 bases at J, with 17 bases between the two ends. This CDR3 has 17 residues. The CDR3 region has the DNA TGCGCCAGCAGTCGTCCCTGTGGGGAAAGGAGCACAGATACGCAGTATTTT. Translating it yields CASSRPCGERSTDTQYF.

This clonotype was picked up a small number of times. CDR3 in DNA: TGTGCCAGCAGCGTTTCTGGGACTCCCTACGAGCAGTACTTC. Amino acid sequence: CASSVSGTPYEQYF. The chain is built from TRBV9 and TRBJ2-7; maybe TRBD2 (6 bases). V shed 2 bases and J shed 2 bases, with 11 bases lying between them. Germline V gene sequence: CDR1 SGDLS, CDR2 YYNGEE. The length of the CDR3 is 14 residues. Using reference TRBV9 and TRBJ2-7 for the parts outside the CDR3, the full variable domain is DSGVTQTPKHLITATGQRVTLRCSPRSGDLSVYWYQQSLDQGLQFLIQYYNGEERAKGNILERFSAQQFPDLHSELNLSSLELGDSALYFCASSVSGTPYEQYFGPGTRLTVT.

J is TRBJ1-1 and V is TRBV12-3 or TRBV12-4; D is possibly TRBD1 (5 bases). Trimming left V 6 bases short and J 1 base short, with 12 bases between. This CDR3 has 14 amino acids. For the CDR3, the DNA is TGTGCCAGCAGCTCAGGGCCTGGGAACACTGAAGCTTTCTTT. This sequence encodes CASSSGPGNTEAFF.

This clonotype was found a few times. The V call is TRBV20-1, the J call TRBJ2-3; no reliable D call. The V and J ends lost 5 bases and 0 bases respectively, with 12 bases between them. This CDR3 is built from 14 residues. CDR1 is DFQATT and CDR2 is SNEGSKA in the germline V gene (reference sequence). CDR3 coding DNA: TGCAGTGCTCTTGGCGCCCTAAGCACAGATACGCAGTATTTT. This encodes CSALGALSTDTQYF.

This clonotype was seen at least ten times. The CDR3 is CAISLSGGAGQPQHF. The CDR3 nucleotides are TGTGCCATCAGCCTGTCAGGGGGCGCGGGTCAGCCCCAGCATTTT. The chain has TRBV10-3 and TRBJ1-5; 8 bases match TRBD1. Germline-derived CDR1 and CDR2 are ENHRY and SYGVKD. V shed 6 bases, J shed 6 bases, and the junction held 10 bases outside the gene matches. The CDR3 loop spans 15 amino acids.

V usage is TRBV6-1 and J usage is TRBJ2-7, with 12 bases fitting TRBD2. The germline V gene has CDR1 MNHNS and CDR2 SASEGT. The CDR3 runs 13 residues. With V trimmed by 8 bases and J by 4 bases, 3 bases remained unmatched. The CDR3 is CASQLAGGYEQYF. The DNA of the CDR3 is TGTGCCAGCCAGCTAGCGGGAGGGTACGAGCAGTACTTC.